This TCR beta chain was profiled in a study of pediatric ulcerative colitis (dated by TCRdb to the late 2010s). With respect to the entire study: Of the ulcerative colitis patients, about seven had pancolitis and two had left-sided colitis, and histology in every patient was consistent with ulcerative colitis. By Pediatric Ulcerative Colitis Activity Index, mild disease was classified in a couple of patients, moderate disease in four and acute severe colitis in three. Roughly ten newly diagnosed, treatment-naive pediatric ulcerative colitis patients and a handful of non-IBD control children each provided paired blood and rectal samples.

Paper-wide results and their limitations: Two rectal CDR3 clonotypes were found in every ulcerative colitis patient but in no control. Repertoires were derived from total lymphocyte DNA, so rare subsets such as regulatory T cells may have patterns not reflected. Compared with controls, ulcerative colitis patients showed significantly higher autologous blood-rectal clonal overlap, a finding that suggests increased T cell trafficking to inflamed tissue. T cells from blood may have been included in the rectal pinch biopsies, particularly in patients with overt colitis. With only a handful of individuals, the healthy control group was small. Features of the rectal repertoire distinguished controls, mild-moderate colitis patients and acute severe colitis patients, and in acute severe colitis rectal diversity was lower because of clonal expansions. A couple of patients' blood samples yielded substantially fewer templates for technical reasons and were excluded from blood-rectal overlap analysis.

During colonoscopy, one to two pinch biopsies were obtained from the rectum for research. No immunosuppressive medication had been given to the ulcerative colitis patients before the diagnostic colonoscopy. Before DNA isolation, rectal biopsies were subjected to proteinase K digestion. The Wizard kit (Promega) was used to extract genomic DNA from the blood and intestinal samples. With regard to this clone: No antigen is known for it. No much larger clonotype is one base removed from it; base qualities were not supplied.

Rearranged CDR3 beta regions were amplified from genomic DNA with multiplex V and J primers using the immunoSEQ TRB Survey service. To keep depth equal across samples, survey-level sequencing depth of up to 500,000 reads per sample was applied. The libraries were purified, combined into pools and sequenced with Illumina technology. On the study's bioinformatics: Productive clonality, sample overlap, pairwise scatters, CDR3 beta length, V/D/J gene usage and productiveness were assessed with immunoSEQ online tools. Calculated diversity was the number of unique rearrangements divided by total templates times 100; Shannon and Simpson indices were also computed. Principal component analysis was performed on Z-score normalized data with the R prcomp function and the ggbiplot package. Morisita's index was used to quantify the clonal overlap between blood and rectum within each subject. TCRdb mirrors the immuneACCESS table, restricted to in-frame sequences. Some clones are absent from its copies; in checked studies, under half trace to an unresolved V gene, and the reason for the others is unknown. V and J calls and clone size come straight from that table; D and trimming were deduced from the DNA. This sample lists approximately 37,000 clones; roughly 70% were detected once. 8.6% of the sample comes from the top ten.

The sequenced sample was gut tissue. This clonotype was sampled from a boy aged 5-17 years with severe ulcerative colitis.

The CDR3 region: CASSQVFYVLSGNTIYF. The DNA is as follows: TGCGCCAGCAGCCAAGTTTTCTACGTACTCTCTGGAAACACCATATATTTT. In this chain, TRBV4-1 is recombined with TRBJ1-3; there is no confident call for the D gene. V is pared back by 1 base and J by 0 bases, with 13 bases lying between the germline termini. Its CDR3 holds 17 amino acids, cysteine through phenylalanine. Here the CDR3 DNA is all that survives: 51 bases in frame from base 1. Taken from the germline V gene, the CDR1 and CDR2 loops are MGHRA and YSYEKL.